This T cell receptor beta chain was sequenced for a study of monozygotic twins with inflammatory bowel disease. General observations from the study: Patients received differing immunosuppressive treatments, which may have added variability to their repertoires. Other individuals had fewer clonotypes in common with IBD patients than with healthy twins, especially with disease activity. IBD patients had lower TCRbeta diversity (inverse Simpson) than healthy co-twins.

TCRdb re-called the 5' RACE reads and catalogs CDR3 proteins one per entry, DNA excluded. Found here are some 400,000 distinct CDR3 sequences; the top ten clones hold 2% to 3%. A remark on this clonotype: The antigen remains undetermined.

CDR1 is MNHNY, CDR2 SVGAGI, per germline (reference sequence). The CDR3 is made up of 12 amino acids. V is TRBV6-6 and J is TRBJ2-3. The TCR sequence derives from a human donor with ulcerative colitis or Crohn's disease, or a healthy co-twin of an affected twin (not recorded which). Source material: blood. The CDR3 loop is CASRLTGDTQYF.